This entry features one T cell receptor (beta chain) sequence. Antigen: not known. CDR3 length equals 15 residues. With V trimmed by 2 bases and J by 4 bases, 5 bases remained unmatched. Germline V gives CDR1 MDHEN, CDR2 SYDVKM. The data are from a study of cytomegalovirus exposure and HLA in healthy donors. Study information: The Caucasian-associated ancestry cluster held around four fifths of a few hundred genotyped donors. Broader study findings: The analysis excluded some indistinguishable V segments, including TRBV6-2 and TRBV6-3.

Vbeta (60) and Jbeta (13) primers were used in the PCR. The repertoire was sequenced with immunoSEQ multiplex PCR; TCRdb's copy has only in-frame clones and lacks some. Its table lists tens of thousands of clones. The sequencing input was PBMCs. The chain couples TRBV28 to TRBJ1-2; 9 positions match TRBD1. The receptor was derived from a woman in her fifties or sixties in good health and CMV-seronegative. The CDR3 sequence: CASSLGTGYGYGYTF. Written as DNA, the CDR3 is TGTGCCAGCAGTTTAGGGACAGGGTACGGCTATGGCTACACCTTC.